The present entry profiles one T cell receptor beta chain with its context. The CDR3 contains 14 residues. The germline gives CDR1 GTSNPN, CDR2 SVGIG (reference sequence). With 4 bases clipped from V and 7 bases from J, the junction kept 7 bases outside the gene matches. These data originate in a study of CD8 T cells in Susac syndrome. About the study: Treatment at blood withdrawal was none, corticosteroids, or intravenous immunoglobulin alone in Susac syndrome patients.

When the RNA was reverse transcribed, random hexamers were used with an input of roughly 0.45 to 1 ug. A single record per CDR3 protein comes from TCRdb applying MiXCR to the immunoSEQ multiplex PCR reads. The sample has tens of thousands of distinct CDR3 sequences, 90% to 97% seen once. V gene TRBV30 combines with J gene TRBJ2-1, with TRBD2 identical over 10 bases. The source material was CD8+ T cells from PBMCs. This TCR was sampled from a human donor with Susac syndrome. The CDR3 is CAWKLSGRGNEQFF. DNA for the CDR3: TGTGCCTGGAAGTTGAGCGGGAGGGGGAATGAGCAGTTCTTC. The full variable domain, in which reference TRBV30 and TRBJ2-1 provide the parts outside the CDR3, is SQTIHQWPATLVQPVGSPLSLECTVEGTSNPNLYWYRQAAGRGLQLLFYSVGIGQISSEVPQNLSASRPQDRQFILSSKKLLLSDSGFYLCAWKLSGRGNEQFFGPGTRLTVL.